Reported below is one T cell receptor beta chain. What it binds is not known. The entry originates in a study of cytomegalovirus exposure and HLA in healthy donors. Germline trimming cut 7 bases from V and 4 bases from J; bases unmatched to any gene: 7. The CDR3 extends over 14 amino acids. Germline CDR1 is MNHEY and CDR2 is SMNVEV (reference sequence). The study, taken as a whole, reports: The study recorded 150 to 200 TCR beta chains that were cytomegalovirus-associated.

Libraries were prepared by immunoSEQ multiplex PCR; TCRdb keeps only in-frame clonotypes and omits some of them. The data show approximately 120,000 clones, nearly 90% seen once. The specimen was PBMCs. The receptor comes from a woman younger than 35 in good health and CMV-seronegative. The chain has TRBV27 and TRBJ2-3, with 8 bases matching TRBD1. The CDR3 nucleotides read TGTGCCAGCACCGCAGGGGGCCTTCCAGATACGCAGTATTTT. The encoded protein is CASTAGGLPDTQYF.